The 27 T cell receptor beta chains below were found in one sample sequenced in a study of cytomegalovirus exposure and HLA in healthy donors. Clones were read by immunoSEQ multiplex PCR, and TCRdb kept only the in-frame ones, dropping some. The sample holds roughly 120,000 clones, about 85% seen once. The sample comprised PBMCs. The receptors originated from a man between 18 and 29 years old in good health and CMV-seropositive.

The chain joins TRBV18 to TRBJ2-7, with TRBD2 as a possible D gene (5 bases). CDR3 length: 14 residues. V lost 6 bases and J lost 3, with 15 bases in between. Germline CDR1 reads KGHSH; CDR2 reads LQKENI. The CDR3 DNA is TGTGCCAGCTCGTCCCAGAACGACTACTACGAGCAGTACTTC. This translates into CASSSQNDYYEQYF.

J is TRBJ1-2 and V is TRBV11-2; possible D gene TRBD1, 5 bases. Trimming took off 1 base at V and 9 bases at J, with 12 bases between the two ends. This CDR3 spans 13 amino acids. The germline V gene encodes CDR1 SGHAT and CDR2 FQNNGV. The CDR3: CASSLGQPGSYTF. CDR3 coding DNA: TGTGCCAGCAGCTTAGGACAGCCAGGGAGCTACACCTTC.

V usage is TRBV7-6 and J usage is TRBJ1-3; 7 nucleotides match TRBD1. Trimming took 4 bases from V and 7 from J; bases not matched to a gene: 1. The germline V gene has CDR1 SGHVS and CDR2 FNYEAQ. There are 12 residues in the CDR3. Written as DNA, the CDR3 is TGTGCCAGCAGCTCCAGGGGGAACACCATATATTTT. It specifies CASSSRGNTIYF.

The chain has TRBV2 and TRBJ2-3, with 10 positions matching TRBD2. This CDR3 is 17 amino acids long. The V gene's germline CDR1 is SNHLY and CDR2 FYNNEI. The trim removed 4 bases at V and 2 bases at J, leaving 9 bases unmatched. As DNA, the CDR3 is TGTGCCAGCAGTGCCCTCCTGGGACTAGCGAACACAGATACGCAGTATTTT. It encodes CASSALLGLANTDTQYF.

The rearrangement joins TRBV20-1 to TRBJ1-2; D not certain. The V gene lost 4 bases and the J gene lost 5 bases, with 8 bases spanning the gap. Germline CDR1 reads DFQATT; CDR2 reads SNEGSKA (reference sequence). The CDR3 is made up of 11 amino acids. The CDR3 nucleotides read TGCAGTGCTAAAACAGAGTATGGCTACACCTTC. Protein product: CSAKTEYGYTF.

The chain joins TRBV6-1 to TRBJ2-1, with D tentatively TRBD2 (5 bases). This CDR3 has 16 amino acids. Trimming stripped 2 bases from V and 0 bases from J, with 11 bases between. CDR1 is MNHNS and CDR2 is SASEGT in the germline V gene. As DNA, the CDR3 is TGTGCCAGCAGTGAACTTCGGGGTGACTCCTACAATGAGCAGTTCTTC. Amino acid sequence: CASSELRGDSYNEQFF.

The CDR3 coding sequence is TGTGCCAGCAGCCCATCGGGACAGGGGAAAAAGGCTGAAGCTTTCTTT. Translation gives CASSPSGQGKKAEAFF. The chain joins TRBV13 to TRBJ1-1; TRBD1 aligns across 10 bases. The CDR3 contains 16 residues. Germline CDR1 is PRHDT and CDR2 is FYEKMQ (reference sequence). V gave up 5 bases and J gave up 6 bases; unmatched junction bases: 12.

The chain combines TRBV4-2 with TRBJ2-1; TRBD1 matches at 8 bases. V lost 1 base, J lost 4 bases, and 9 bases stayed unmatched. The CDR3 is made up of 17 amino acids. Germline V gene lookup returns CDR1 LGHNA and CDR2 YNFKEQ. The CDR3: CASSQVTPGQVYNEQFF. As DNA, the CDR3 is TGTGCCAGCAGCCAAGTAACGCCGGGACAGGTTTACAATGAGCAGTTCTTC.

The rearrangement joins TRBV19 to TRBJ2-7, with TRBD2 matching 14 bases. Germline-derived CDR1 and CDR2 are LNHDA and SQIVND (reference sequence). V shed 3 bases, J shed 2 bases, and the junction held 6 bases outside the gene matches. The CDR3 loop spans 17 amino acids. Here the CDR3 reads CASSIWTSGGLPYEQYF. The CDR3 bases are TGTGCCAGTAGTATCTGGACTAGCGGGGGGCTCCCCTACGAGCAGTACTTC.

V is TRBV4-1 and J is TRBJ2-1; TRBD2 is a possible D gene (5 bases). Germline lookup yields CDR1 MGHRA and CDR2 YSYEKL. The V and J ends lost 0 bases and 2 bases respectively, with 8 bases between them. The CDR3 extends over 15 amino acids. Here the CDR3 DNA reads TGCGCCAGCAGCCAAGATAGCGCCCCCTACAATGAGCAGTTCTTC. This sequence encodes CASSQDSAPYNEQFF.

V gene TRBV27 combines with J gene TRBJ2-3, with 7 bases lining up with TRBD1. CDR1 is MNHEY and CDR2 is SMNVEV in the germline V gene (reference sequence). Trimming at V came to 3 bases and at J to 6 bases, leaving 9 bases not matched to a gene. This CDR3 has 15 amino acids. CDR3 DNA sequence: TGTGCCAGCAGTTTTAAGGGGGCGGAATGGGATACGCAGTATTTT. Its protein is CASSFKGAEWDTQYF.

The V call is TRBV7-2, the J call TRBJ2-2; 10 bases are a match to TRBD2. CDR3 length: 15 residues. In germline, CDR1 is SGHTA, CDR2 FQGNSA. J was trimmed by 4 bases and V by 5 bases; bases with no gene match: 4. This chain's CDR3 is CASSPSGGITGELFF. DNA of the CDR3: TGTGCCAGCAGCCCTAGCGGGGGAATCACCGGGGAGCTGTTTTTT.

The chain joins TRBV29-1 to TRBJ1-6; perhaps TRBD1 as D (5 bases). V lost 1 base to trimming and J lost 2 bases, with 15 bases between them. Germline CDR1 SQVTM, CDR2 ANQGSEA. The CDR3 is 17 amino acids. CDR3 coding DNA: TGCAGCGTTGAAGTAAAAGGGGTAAGGCCCTATAATTCACCCCTCCACTTT. Translation gives CSVEVKGVRPYNSPLHF.

This rearrangement joins TRBV5-1 to TRBJ1-1; a possible D gene is TRBD1 (6 bases). Trimming took 4 bases from V and 1 from J, leaving 11 bases between them. Per germline, CDR1 SGHRS and CDR2 YFSETQ. This CDR3 has 14 amino acids. CDR3 in DNA: TGCGCCAGCAGCCTGGGACACCAGAACACTGAAGCTTTCTTT. It specifies CASSLGHQNTEAFF.

The J gene is TRBJ2-1, the V gene TRBV5-1; the D gene is possibly TRBD1 (6 bases). The V end was cut by 5 bases, the J end by 10 bases, with 16 bases between. Per germline, CDR1 SGHRS and CDR2 YFSETQ. This CDR3 has 13 residues. The DNA of the CDR3 is TGCGCCAGCAGACGGGGTGGGGGCGGAGAGCAGTTCTTC. Its translation: CASRRGGGGEQFF. Filled out from reference TRBV5-1 and TRBJ2-1, the complete variable domain reads KAGVTQTPRYLIKTRGQQVTLSCSPISGHRSVSWYQQTPGQGLQFLFEYFSETQRNKGNFPGRFSGRQFSNSRSEMNVSTLELGDSALYLCASRRGGGGEQFFGPGTRLTVL.

V usage is TRBV27 and J usage is TRBJ2-5; D perhaps matches TRBD1 (6 bases). The CDR3 contains 13 residues. Germline CDR1 MNHEY, CDR2 SMNVEV (reference sequence). V lost 5 bases, J lost 5 bases, and 12 bases lay in between. CDR3 loop: CASSDTGYETQYF. CDR3 DNA: TGTGCCAGCAGTGATACAGGGTATGAGACCCAGTACTTC.

The rearrangement uses TRBV7-6 and TRBJ1-1; 12 nucleotides line up with TRBD1. Germline V gene data show CDR1 as SGHVS and CDR2 as FNYEAQ. The CDR3 has 15 residues. V gave up 5 bases and J gave up 6 bases; unmatched junction bases: 7. The chain's CDR3 is CASSAGTGGFPEAFF. The DNA of the CDR3 is TGTGCCAGCAGCGCCGGGACAGGGGGCTTCCCTGAAGCTTTCTTT.

The chain joins TRBV27 to TRBJ1-1; a possible D gene is TRBD1 (5 bases). The V gene lost 5 bases and the J gene lost 4 bases, with 14 bases spanning the gap. In germline, CDR1 is MNHEY, CDR2 SMNVEV (reference sequence). CDR3 length equals 14 residues. The CDR3 DNA reads as TGTGCCAGCAGTGCTCCGGGACTTAGCACTGAAGCTTTCTTT. Translation gives CASSAPGLSTEAFF.

Here the CDR3 DNA reads TGTGCCAGTAGCCAACGGGGGGACCAGCCCCAGCATTTT. The encoded protein is CASSQRGDQPQHF. This rearrangement joins TRBV19 to TRBJ1-5, with TRBD1 as a possible D gene (5 bases). Germline CDR1 and CDR2: LNHDA and SQIVND (reference sequence). This CDR3 has 13 residues. With 6 bases removed from V and 7 bases from J, the gap between germline ends came to 13 bases.

This chain joins TRBV6-1 and TRBJ1-2, with a weak D call TRBD1 (6 bases). This CDR3 has 13 residues. The germline gives CDR1 MNHNS, CDR2 SASEGT. V was shortened by 2 bases and J by 5 bases, with 9 bases between the two germline ends. CDR3 in DNA: TGTGCCAGCAGTGAAAGGGGGGGGTATGGCTACACCTTC. It translates to CASSERGGYGYTF.

The rearrangement uses TRBV11-2 and TRBJ2-3; 9 bases are shared with TRBD2. This CDR3 has 15 residues. Germline CDR1 reads SGHAT; CDR2 reads FQNNGV. V lost 5 bases and J lost 4; bases outside the gene matches: 7. CDR3 nucleotide sequence: TGTGCCAGCAGCCATCAGGGACTAGCCCCAGATACGCAGTATTTT. Its translation: CASSHQGLAPDTQYF.

The rearrangement uses TRBV27 and TRBJ2-1; D is unclear. Germline CDR1 and CDR2: MNHEY and SMNVEV (reference sequence). This CDR3 spans 14 amino acids. V was trimmed by 5 bases and J by 4 bases, leaving 12 bases between them. CDR3 amino acids: CASSPPTAYNEQFF. The CDR3 DNA reads as TGTGCCAGCAGTCCGCCGACTGCATACAATGAGCAGTTCTTC.

This clone appeared a single time. The V call is TRBV11-1, the J call TRBJ2-1; TRBD2 matches at 9 bases. Germline-derived CDR1 and CDR2 are SGHAT and FQDESV (reference sequence). The junction had 13 bases not matched to a gene; V was cut back by 5 bases and J by 8 bases. This CDR3 region has 16 residues. CDR3: CASSVHPSGEGDEQFF. Here the CDR3 DNA reads TGTGCCAGCAGCGTCCACCCTAGCGGGGAGGGGGATGAGCAGTTCTTC.

The CDR3 reads CASSPLFTGRDEQFF. CDR3 coding DNA: TGTGCCAGCAGCCCACTCTTTACTGGGAGGGATGAGCAGTTCTTC. The chain couples TRBV7-6 to TRBJ2-1; 7 bases align to TRBD2. Unmatched junction bases numbered 12, after V lost 5 bases and J lost 8 bases. The CDR3 spans 15 residues. Per the germline V gene, CDR1 is SGHVS and CDR2 is FNYEAQ.

This chain connects TRBV18 to TRBJ1-2; 9 nucleotides line up with TRBD1. With 0 bases clipped from V and 4 bases from J, the junction kept 0 bases outside the gene matches. There are 14 residues in the CDR3. Germline-derived CDR1 and CDR2 are KGHSH and LQKENI. The CDR3 DNA follows: TGTGCCAGCTCACCACCACAGGGGGCCTATGGCTACACCTTC. This encodes CASSPPQGAYGYTF.

A word on this clone: This sample also contains other DNA sequences that code for the same CDR3. This chain uses TRBV10-3 with TRBJ2-2; no clear D gene. From germline, CDR1 is ENHRY and CDR2 SYGVKD. The CDR3 sequence is 14 residues long. The V end lost 2 bases, the J end lost 1 base, and 5 bases lay between the germline ends. The CDR3 nucleotides are TGTGCCATCAGTGAGGGGCAGAACACCGGGGAGCTGTTTTTT. Encoded protein: CAISEGQNTGELFF.

The chain has TRBV28 and TRBJ2-1, with 8 bases fitting TRBD2. The CDR3 totals 14 residues. Trimming cost V 5 bases and J 5 bases; bases outside gene matches: 5. In germline, CDR1 is MDHEN, CDR2 SYDVKM. The CDR3 sequence: CASSPSGPNNEQFF. In nucleotides, the CDR3 is TGTGCCAGCAGTCCTAGCGGGCCCAACAATGAGCAGTTCTTC.